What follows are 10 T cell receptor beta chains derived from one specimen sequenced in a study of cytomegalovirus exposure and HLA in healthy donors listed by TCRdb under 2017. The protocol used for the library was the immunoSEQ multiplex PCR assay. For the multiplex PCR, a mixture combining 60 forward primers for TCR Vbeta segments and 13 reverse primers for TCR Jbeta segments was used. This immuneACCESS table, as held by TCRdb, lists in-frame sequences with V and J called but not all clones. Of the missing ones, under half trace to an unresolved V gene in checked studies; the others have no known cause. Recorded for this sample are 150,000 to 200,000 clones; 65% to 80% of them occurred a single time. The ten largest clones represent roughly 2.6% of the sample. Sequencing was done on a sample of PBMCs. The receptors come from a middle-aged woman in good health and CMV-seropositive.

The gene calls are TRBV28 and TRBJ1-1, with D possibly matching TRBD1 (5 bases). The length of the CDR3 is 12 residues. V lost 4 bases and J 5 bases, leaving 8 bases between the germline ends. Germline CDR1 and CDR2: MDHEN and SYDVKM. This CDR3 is CASSSSGTEAFF. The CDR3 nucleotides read TGTGCCAGCAGTTCCTCAGGGACTGAAGCTTTCTTT.

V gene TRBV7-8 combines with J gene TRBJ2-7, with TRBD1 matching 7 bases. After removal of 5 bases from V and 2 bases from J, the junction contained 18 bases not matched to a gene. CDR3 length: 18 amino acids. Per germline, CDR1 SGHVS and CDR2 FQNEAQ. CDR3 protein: CASSPRDNVGQETYEQYF. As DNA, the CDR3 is TGTGCCAGCAGCCCCCGTGACAATGTAGGACAGGAGACCTACGAGCAGTACTTC.

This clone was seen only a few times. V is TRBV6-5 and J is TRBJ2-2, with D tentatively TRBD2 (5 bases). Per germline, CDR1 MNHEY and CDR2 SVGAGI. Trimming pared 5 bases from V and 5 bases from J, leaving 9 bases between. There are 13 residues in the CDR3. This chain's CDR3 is CASSAPGTGELFF. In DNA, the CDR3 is TGTGCCAGCAGTGCGCCGGGAACCGGGGAGCTGTTTTTT.

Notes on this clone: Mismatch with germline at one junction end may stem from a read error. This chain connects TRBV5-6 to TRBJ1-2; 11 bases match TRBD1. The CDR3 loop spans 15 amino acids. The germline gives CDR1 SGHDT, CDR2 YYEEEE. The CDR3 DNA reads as TGTGCCAGCAGCTTTTTAGGACAGGGGGCCAATGGCTGCACCTTC. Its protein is CASSFLGQGANGCTF.

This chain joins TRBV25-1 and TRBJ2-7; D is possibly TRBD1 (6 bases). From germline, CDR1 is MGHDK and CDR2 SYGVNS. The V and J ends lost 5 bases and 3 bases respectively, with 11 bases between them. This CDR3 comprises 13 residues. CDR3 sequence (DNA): TGTGCCAGCAGTCCGGACAGCCTCTACGAGCAGTACTTC. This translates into CASSPDSLYEQYF.

The CDR3 region is CSVADRDYGYTF. The CDR3 nucleotides are TGCAGCGTTGCAGACAGGGACTATGGCTACACCTTC. The chain uses TRBV29-1 and TRBJ1-2; TRBD1 aligns across 7 bases. Germline V gene sequence: CDR1 SQVTM, CDR2 ANQGSEA. The CDR3 loop spans 12 amino acids. Unmatched junction bases numbered 2, after V lost 4 bases and J lost 3 bases.

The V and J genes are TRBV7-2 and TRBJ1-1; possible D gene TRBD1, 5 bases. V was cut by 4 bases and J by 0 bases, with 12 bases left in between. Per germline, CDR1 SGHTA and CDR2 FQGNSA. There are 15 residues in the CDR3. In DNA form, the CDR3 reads TGTGCCAGCAGCTATCAAGGGGTTATGAACACTGAAGCTTTCTTT. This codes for CASSYQGVMNTEAFF.

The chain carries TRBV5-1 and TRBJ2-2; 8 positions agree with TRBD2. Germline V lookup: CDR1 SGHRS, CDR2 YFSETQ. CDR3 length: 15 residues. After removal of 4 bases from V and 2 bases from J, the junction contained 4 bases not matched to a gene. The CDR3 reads CASSLGLVNTGELFF. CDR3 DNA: TGCGCCAGCAGCCTGGGACTAGTCAACACCGGGGAGCTGTTTTTT.

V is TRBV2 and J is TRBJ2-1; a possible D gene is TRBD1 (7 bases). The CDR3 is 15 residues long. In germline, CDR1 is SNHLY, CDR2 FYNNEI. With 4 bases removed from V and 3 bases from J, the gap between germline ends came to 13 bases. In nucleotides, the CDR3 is TGTGCCAGCAGTGTAAGACAGGGAGGCTACAATGAGCAGTTCTTC. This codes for CASSVRQGGYNEQFF.

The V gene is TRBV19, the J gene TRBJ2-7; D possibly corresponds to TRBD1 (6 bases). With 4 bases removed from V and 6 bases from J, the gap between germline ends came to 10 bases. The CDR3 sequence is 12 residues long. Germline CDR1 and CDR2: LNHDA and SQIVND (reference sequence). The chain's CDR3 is CASSNSGAEQYF. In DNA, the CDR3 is TGTGCCAGTAGTAATTCAGGGGCCGAGCAGTACTTC.